This record looks at one TCR beta chain sequence and its context. This specimen comes from a study of shared clonotypes between healthy human individuals. Study context: Donors were two women and a few men aged 18 to 49. Each donor contributed plates that comprised three CD4 naive, three CD4 memory, two CD8 naive and one CD8 memory.

The table came from immunoSEQ multiplex PCR; TCRdb's copy has only in-frame clones and leaves some out. The sample yields about 2.3 million clones, about 90% seen once. The CDR3 is made up of 15 amino acids. Germline CDR1 reads SGHTA; CDR2 reads FQGNSA. J gave up 6 bases and V 3 bases, and 6 bases lay outside the gene matches. What was sequenced was naive CD4+ T cells from PBMCs. Described subset: CD45RA+ positively selected. The rearrangement uses TRBV7-2 and TRBJ2-2; 8 nucleotides line up with TRBD1. The clonotype comes from a man aged 18 to 29 in good health. Some clones in this sample may be carry-over from other donors' samples. DNA of the CDR3: TGTGCCAGCAGCTTCCGGACAGGGTCCGCCGGGGAGCTGTTTTTT. As protein: CASSFRTGSAGELFF.